These T cell receptor beta chains were read from a single sample in a study of control samples from healthy donors and cancer patients. Measured with immunoSEQ multiplex PCR; TCRdb has only the in-frame clones, and not every one. The sample lists over 70,000 clones, 85% to 90% seen once, with 7.5% to 8% in the top ten. What was sequenced was blood. Receptors originate from a woman aged 55-75 years in good health. CDR3s include the opening cysteine and the closing phenylalanine or tryptophan. Fields, in order: V gene, D gene, clone size, J gene, CDR3 DNA, CDR3 protein. A D gene is named only where the DNA matches it firmly. A clone size is listed for some rows: how often the clone was seen (once, few, many), or a class if it is expanded.

TRBV10-3	TRBD1	-	TRBJ1-2	TGTGCCATCAGTGGAGGGGGACAGTTCTATGGCTACACCTTC	CAISGGGQFYGYTF
TRBV19	-	-	TRBJ1-4	TGTGCCAGTAGTCTTCCTCGCGAGGGCGGGAATGAAAAACTGTTTTTT	CASSLPREGGNEKLFF
TRBV6-1	TRBD1	-	TRBJ1-2	TGTGCCAGCAGTGAAGCTCACAGGGGGTTTAACTATGGCTACACCTTC	CASSEAHRGFNYGYTF
TRBV7-2	TRBD1	-	TRBJ1-4	TGTGCCAGCAGCTTAGAGGCGACAGGGCGAAAACTGTTTTTT	CASSLEATGRKLFF
TRBV27	-	-	TRBJ2-1	TGTGCCAGCAGTTTATCCAGGCTTTGGGATGAGCAGTTCTTC	CASSLSRLWDEQFF
TRBV4-3	TRBD2	-	TRBJ2-1	TGCGCCAGCAGCCAAGGGCTAGCGGGATTGTCCTACAATGAGCAGTTCTTC	CASSQGLAGLSYNEQFF
TRBV5-1	-	once	TRBJ2-7	TGCGCCAGCAGCTTGGCCCCACCACAGGGCCAAAGCTCCTACGAGCAGTACTTC	CASSLAPPQGQSSYEQYF
TRBV7-9	-	-	TRBJ2-2	TGTGCCAGCAGCCCCCCCCGGGGTCTAGGCACCGGGGAGCTGTTTTTT	CASSPPRGLGTGELFF
TRBV11-3	TRBD1	-	TRBJ1-2	TGTGCCAGCAGCCTAGGGACAGTTGGCTACACCTTC	CASSLGTVGYTF
TRBV3-1/TRBV3-2	-	once	TRBJ1-4	TGTGCCAGCAGCCAAGGCCAACGGGCAACTAATGAAAAACTGTTTTTT	CASSQGQRATNEKLFF
TRBV28	TRBD1	-	TRBJ1-1	TGTGCCAGCAGGCGCACGACAGGGGATTTGTCTTTCTTT	CASRRTTGDLSFF
TRBV25-1	-	-	TRBJ1-1	TGTGCCAGCAGGGGGGACACTGGCGGTGAAGCTTTCTTT	CASRGDTGGEAFF
TRBV7-8	-	once	TRBJ1-1	TGTGCCAGCAGCCACCCCGGGGCGAACACTGAAGCTTTCTTT	CASSHPGANTEAFF
TRBV11-2	TRBD2	-	TRBJ2-2	TGTGCCAGCACCTCTAGCGGGAGTTCCGGGGAGCTGTTTTTT	CASTSSGSSGELFF
TRBV7-8	TRBD2	-	TRBJ2-1	TGTGCCAGCAGCTTAATCCGGGAGGGCCGTTATGAGCAGTTCTTC	CASSLIREGRYEQFF
TRBV28	TRBD1	-	TRBJ2-5	TGTGCCAGCAGGGGGACAGGGGTAGAGACCCAGTACTTC	CASRGTGVETQYF
TRBV28	-	-	TRBJ1-2	TGTGCCAGCAACACACAGGCAACTTTCTATGGCTACACCTTC	CASNTQATFYGYTF
TRBV13	-	-	TRBJ2-5	TGTGCCAGCAGCTTAGAAGGGGCGGAGACCCAGTACTTC	CASSLEGAETQYF
TRBV19	-	-	TRBJ2-7	TGTGCCAGTAGCCCCAGCCTAGCGTCGGTCCACGAGCAGTACTTC	CASSPSLASVHEQYF
TRBV7-2	TRBD1	-	TRBJ1-5	TGTGCCAGCAGCTCCCCCGGACAGGGGGGTCAGCCCCAGCATTTT	CASSSPGQGGQPQHF
TRBV30	-	-	TRBJ1-3	TGTGCCTGGTTCAGCTCTGGAAACACCATATATTTT	CAWFSSGNTIYF
TRBV27	-	-	TRBJ1-3	TGTGCCAGCAGCCGAGGGGGCTCTGGAAACACCATATATTTT	CASSRGGSGNTIYF
TRBV7-9	TRBD1	-	TRBJ2-7	TGTGCCAGCAGCGCCCCGGGACAGGGGTCCTACGAGCAGTACTTC	CASSAPGQGSYEQYF
TRBV28	-	few	TRBJ1-6	TGTGCCAGCAGTTTTCCTAATTCACCCCTCCACTTT	CASSFPNSPLHF
TRBV7-8	-	-	TRBJ1-2	TGTGCCAGCAGCCCAGACAGTTCCTACTTGTCGGTAGGCTACACCTTC	CASSPDSSYLSVGYTF
TRBV6-6	-	few	TRBJ2-7	TGTGCCAGCCTGGACAGCCTCTCCTACGAGCAGTACTTC	CASLDSLSYEQYF